This TCR beta chain came from a study of identical twins. Findings of the study overall: Invariant MAIT and iNKT cells are populations that could partly confound zero-insertion analyses.

Each CDR3 protein is one row after TCRdb ran MiXCR on the 5' RACE reads. The sample lists about 520,000 distinct CDR3 sequences, roughly a fifth occurring once. This clonotype was detected only a few times. Its specificity is not known. This CDR3 is 11 amino acids long. Between the trimmed V and J ends, which lost 3 bases and 1 base, there was a span of 3 bases. Germline lookup yields CDR1 SQVTM and CDR2 ANQGSEA. These same data were also listed under a study on T cells expressing NK-cell markers.

The sample taken for sequencing was CD4+ T cells sorted from blood. This TCR was sampled from a woman aged 18-35 years in good health. This chain connects TRBV29-1 to TRBJ1-1; no clear D. In nucleotides, the CDR3 is TGCAGCGTTGAGTGGAACACTGAAGCTTTCTTT. This translates into CSVEWNTEAFF.